This T cell receptor beta chain was captured by sequencing in a study of CD8 T cells in Susac syndrome. Healthy donors formed controls matched for age and sex. Reverse transcription used about 0.45 to 1 ug RNA and random hexamers. Multiplex PCR with immunoSEQ amplified the TCR beta CDR3 across 54 Vbeta and 13 Jbeta. TCRdb reprocessed the immunoSEQ multiplex PCR reads via MiXCR and lists one record per CDR3 protein. The repertoire consists of 120,000 to 150,000 distinct CDR3 sequences, with roughly 94% occurring once and the leading ten covering 0.075% to 0.09%. This clonotype occurred a few times. The TCR comes from a human donor in good health. Source material: CD4+ T cells from PBMCs.

CDR3 bases: TGTGCCAGCAGCTCTCTAGCGGGATCCTACGAGCAGTACTTC. Translation gives CASSSLAGSYEQYF. The genes are TRBV7-9 and TRBJ2-7; 9 bases map to TRBD2. This CDR3 contains 14 residues. J lost 1 base, V lost 4 bases, and 2 bases had no gene match. CDR1 SEHNR and CDR2 FQNEAQ come from the germline V gene (reference sequence).